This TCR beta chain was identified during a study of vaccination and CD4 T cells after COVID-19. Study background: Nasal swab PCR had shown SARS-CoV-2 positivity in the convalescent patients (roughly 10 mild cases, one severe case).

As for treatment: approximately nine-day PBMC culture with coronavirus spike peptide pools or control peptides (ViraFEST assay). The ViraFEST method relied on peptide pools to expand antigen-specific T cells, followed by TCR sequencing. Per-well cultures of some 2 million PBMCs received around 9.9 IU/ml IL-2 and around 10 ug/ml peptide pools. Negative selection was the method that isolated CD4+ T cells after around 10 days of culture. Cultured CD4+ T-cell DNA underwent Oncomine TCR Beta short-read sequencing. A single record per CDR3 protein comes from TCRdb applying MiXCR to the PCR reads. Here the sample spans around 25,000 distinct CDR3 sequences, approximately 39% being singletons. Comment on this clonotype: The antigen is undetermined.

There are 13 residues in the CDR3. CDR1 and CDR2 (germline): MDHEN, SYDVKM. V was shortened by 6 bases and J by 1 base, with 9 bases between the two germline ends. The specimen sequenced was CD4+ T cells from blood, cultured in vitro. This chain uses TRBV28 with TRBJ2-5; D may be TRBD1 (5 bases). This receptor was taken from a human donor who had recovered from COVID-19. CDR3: CASRRQGQETQYF. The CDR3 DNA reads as TGTGCCAGCAGGCGGCAGGGCCAAGAGACCCAGTACTTC.